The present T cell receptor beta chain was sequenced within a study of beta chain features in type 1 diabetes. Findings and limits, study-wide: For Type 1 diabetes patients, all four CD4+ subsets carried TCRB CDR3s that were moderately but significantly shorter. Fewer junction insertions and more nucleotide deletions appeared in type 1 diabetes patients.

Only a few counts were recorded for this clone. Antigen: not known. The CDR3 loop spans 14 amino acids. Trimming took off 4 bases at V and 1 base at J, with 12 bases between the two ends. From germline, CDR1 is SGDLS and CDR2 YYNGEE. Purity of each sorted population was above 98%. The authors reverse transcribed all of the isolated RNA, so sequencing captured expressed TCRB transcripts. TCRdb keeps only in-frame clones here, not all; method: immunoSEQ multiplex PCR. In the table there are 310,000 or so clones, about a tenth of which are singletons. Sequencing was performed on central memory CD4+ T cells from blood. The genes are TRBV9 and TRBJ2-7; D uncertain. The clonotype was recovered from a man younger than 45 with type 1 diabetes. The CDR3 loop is CASSKGTTSYEQYF. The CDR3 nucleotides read TGTGCCAGCAGCAAGGGTACAACTTCCTACGAGCAGTACTTC.